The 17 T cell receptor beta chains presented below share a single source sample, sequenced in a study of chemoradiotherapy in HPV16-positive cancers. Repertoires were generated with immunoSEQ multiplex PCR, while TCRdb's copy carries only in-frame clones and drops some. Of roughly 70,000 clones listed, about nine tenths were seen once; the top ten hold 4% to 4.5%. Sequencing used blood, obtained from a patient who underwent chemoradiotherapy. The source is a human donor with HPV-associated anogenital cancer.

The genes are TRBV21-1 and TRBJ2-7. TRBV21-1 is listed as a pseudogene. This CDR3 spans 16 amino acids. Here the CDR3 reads CASSRAGDSYVYEQYF. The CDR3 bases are TGTGCCAGCAGCCGCGCGGGGGACAGTTATGTCTACGAGCAGTACTTC.

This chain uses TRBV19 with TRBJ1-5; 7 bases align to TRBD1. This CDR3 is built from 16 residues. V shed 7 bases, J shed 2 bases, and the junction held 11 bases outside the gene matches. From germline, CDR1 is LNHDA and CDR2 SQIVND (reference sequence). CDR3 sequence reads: CASTPDRLRGNQPQHF. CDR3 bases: TGTGCCAGTACCCCGGACAGGCTTAGGGGCAATCAGCCCCAGCATTTT.

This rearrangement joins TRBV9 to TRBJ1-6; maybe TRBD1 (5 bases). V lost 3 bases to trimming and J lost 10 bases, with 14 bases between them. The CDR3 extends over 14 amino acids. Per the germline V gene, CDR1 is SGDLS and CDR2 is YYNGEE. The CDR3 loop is CASSAGQRLSPLHF. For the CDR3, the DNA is TGTGCCAGCAGCGCCGGACAACGGCTCTCACCCCTCCACTTT.

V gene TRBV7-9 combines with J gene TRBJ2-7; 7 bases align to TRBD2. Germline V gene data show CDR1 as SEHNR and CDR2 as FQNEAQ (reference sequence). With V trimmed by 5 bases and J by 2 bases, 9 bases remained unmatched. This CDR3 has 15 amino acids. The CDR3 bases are TGTGCCAGCAGCGAGACTAAGCGGGACCCCTACGAGCAGTACTTC. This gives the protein CASSETKRDPYEQYF.

CDR3 in DNA: TGCGCCAGCAGCCCCGGTCGGGGGGCCGACGGGGATACGCAGTATTTT. Translation gives CASSPGRGADGDTQYF. This chain links TRBV5-1 with TRBJ2-3; tentatively, D is TRBD2 (7 bases). Trimming stripped 4 bases from V and 6 bases from J, with 21 bases between. Germline loops: CDR1 SGHRS, CDR2 YFSETQ. This CDR3 spans 16 amino acids.

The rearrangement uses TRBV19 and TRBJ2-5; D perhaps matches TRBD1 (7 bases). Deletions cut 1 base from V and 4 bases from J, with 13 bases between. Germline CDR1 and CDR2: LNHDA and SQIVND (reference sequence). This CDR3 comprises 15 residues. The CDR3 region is CASSIGGTVGETQYF. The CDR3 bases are TGTGCCAGTAGTATAGGCGGGACAGTAGGAGAGACCCAGTACTTC.

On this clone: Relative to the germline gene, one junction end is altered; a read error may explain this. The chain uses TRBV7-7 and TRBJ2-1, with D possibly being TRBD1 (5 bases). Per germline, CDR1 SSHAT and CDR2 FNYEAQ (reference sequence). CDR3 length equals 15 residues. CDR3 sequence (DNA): TGTGCTAGCAGCTTAGCAGACAGTTCCTACAATGAGCAGTTCTTC. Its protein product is CASSLADSSYNEQFF.

The CDR3 here is CASSNGGNQPQHF. In nucleotides, the CDR3 is TGTGCCAGCAGTAACGGGGGCAATCAGCCCCAGCATTTT. V usage is TRBV27 and J usage is TRBJ1-5; D gene ambiguous. Germline V gene data show CDR1 as MNHEY and CDR2 as SMNVEV (reference sequence). Between the trimmed V and J ends, which lost 5 bases and 2 bases, there was a span of 7 bases. This CDR3 is 13 amino acids long.

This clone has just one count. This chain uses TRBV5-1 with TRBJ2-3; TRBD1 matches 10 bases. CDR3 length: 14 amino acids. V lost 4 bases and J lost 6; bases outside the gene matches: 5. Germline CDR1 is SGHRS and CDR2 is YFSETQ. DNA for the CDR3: TGCGCCAGCAGCCCGGGACAGGGGACGGATACGCAGTATTTT. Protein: CASSPGQGTDTQYF.

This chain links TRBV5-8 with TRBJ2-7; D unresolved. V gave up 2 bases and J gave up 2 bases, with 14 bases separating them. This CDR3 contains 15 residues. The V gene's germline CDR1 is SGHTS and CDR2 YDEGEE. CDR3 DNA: TGTGCCAGCAGCTTTACCCCGGGCACAACCTACGAGCAGTACTTC. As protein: CASSFTPGTTYEQYF. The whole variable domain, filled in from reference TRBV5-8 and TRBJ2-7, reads EAGVTQSPTHLIKTRGQQATLRCSPISGHTSVYWYQQALGLGLQFLLWYDEGEERNRGNFPPRFSGRQFPNYSSELNVNALELEDSALYLCASSFTPGTTYEQYFGPGTRLTVT.

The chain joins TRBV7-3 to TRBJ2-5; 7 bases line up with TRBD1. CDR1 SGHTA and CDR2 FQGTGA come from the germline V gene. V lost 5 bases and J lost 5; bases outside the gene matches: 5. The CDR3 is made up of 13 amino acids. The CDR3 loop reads CASSRGGDETQYF. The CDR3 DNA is TGTGCCAGCAGCCGAGGGGGCGACGAGACCCAGTACTTC.

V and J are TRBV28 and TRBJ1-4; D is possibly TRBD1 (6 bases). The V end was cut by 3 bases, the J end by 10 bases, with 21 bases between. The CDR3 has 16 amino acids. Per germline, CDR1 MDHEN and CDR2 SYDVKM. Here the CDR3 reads CASSLGGGASEGKLFF. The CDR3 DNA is TGTGCCAGCAGTTTGGGAGGGGGGGCCTCGGAGGGAAAACTGTTTTTT. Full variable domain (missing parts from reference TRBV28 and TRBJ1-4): DVKVTQSSRYLVKRTGEKVFLECVQDMDHENMFWYRQDPGLGLRLIYFSYDVKMKEKGDIPEGYSVSREKKERFSLILESASTNQTSMYLCASSLGGGASEGKLFFGSGTQLSVL.

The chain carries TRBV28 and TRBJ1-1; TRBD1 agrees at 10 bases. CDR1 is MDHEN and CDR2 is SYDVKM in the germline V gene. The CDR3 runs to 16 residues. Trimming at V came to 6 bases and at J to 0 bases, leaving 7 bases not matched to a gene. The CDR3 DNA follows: TGTGCCAGCAGGCCGACAGGGGGCGGCATGAACACTGAAGCTTTCTTT. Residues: CASRPTGGGMNTEAFF.

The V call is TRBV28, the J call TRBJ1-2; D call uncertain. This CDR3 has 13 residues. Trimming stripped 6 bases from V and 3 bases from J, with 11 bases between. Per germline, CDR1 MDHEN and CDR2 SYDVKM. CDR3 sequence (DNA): TGTGCCAGCAGGGATACGACTTACTATGGCTACACCTTC. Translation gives CASRDTTYYGYTF.

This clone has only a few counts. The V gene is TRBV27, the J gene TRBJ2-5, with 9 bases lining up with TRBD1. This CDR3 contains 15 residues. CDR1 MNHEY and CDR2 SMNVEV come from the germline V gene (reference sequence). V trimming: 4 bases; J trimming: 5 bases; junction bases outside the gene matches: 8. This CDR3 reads CASSSGTGSAETQYF. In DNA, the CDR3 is TGTGCCAGCAGTTCCGGGACAGGGTCTGCGGAGACCCAGTACTTC.

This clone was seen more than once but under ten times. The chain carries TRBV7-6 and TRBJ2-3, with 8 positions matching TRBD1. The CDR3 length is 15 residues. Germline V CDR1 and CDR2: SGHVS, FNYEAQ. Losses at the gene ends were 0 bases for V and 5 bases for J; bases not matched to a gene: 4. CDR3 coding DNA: TGTGCCAGCAGCTTAGCCGGGACAGGAGGAGATACGCAGTATTTT. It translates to CASSLAGTGGDTQYF. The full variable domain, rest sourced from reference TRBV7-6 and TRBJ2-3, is GAGVSQSPRYKVTKRGQDVALRCDPISGHVSLYWYRQALGQGPEFLTYFNYEAQQDKSGLPNDRFSAERPEGSISTLTIQRTEQRDSAMYRCASSLAGTGGDTQYFGPGTRLTVL.

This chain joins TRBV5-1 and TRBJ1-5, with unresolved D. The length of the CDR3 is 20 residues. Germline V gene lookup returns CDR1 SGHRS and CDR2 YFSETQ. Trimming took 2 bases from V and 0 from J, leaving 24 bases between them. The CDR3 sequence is CASSFVSIATQENSNQPQHF. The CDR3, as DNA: TGCGCCAGCAGCTTCGTTTCAATAGCGACCCAAGAGAATAGCAATCAGCCCCAGCATTTT.